This entry features one T cell receptor beta chain sequence. Germline V CDR1 and CDR2: SGHTA, FQGTGA. Trimming took 4 bases from V and 12 from J; bases not matched to a gene: 8. The CDR3 is 13 amino acids. The sample is drawn from a study of blood T cell repertoires in COVID-19. Study details: Samples taken during acute and convalescent COVID-19 were collected in the United States, Italy and Spain. From T cells, B-cell-depleted T cells, or PBMCs came the material, which was cDNA or gDNA.

Per the original data handling: Amplification from reference gene primers served as the basis for estimated nucleated cell counts. The assay was immunoSEQ multiplex PCR, and TCRdb's table has in-frame clones only and misses some. V, J and clone size reflect that table, while D and trimming were determined from the DNA. The sample yields 25,000 to 35,000 clones, more than 75% seen once. This chain links TRBV7-3 with TRBJ2-7; TRBD2 agrees at 11 bases. Sequencing was carried out using peripheral blood. This clonotype originated in a human donor in a cohort sampled during active COVID-19. The donor label of this sample is uncertain. The chain's CDR3 is CASSSSGRPSLYF. DNA for the CDR3: TGTGCCAGCAGCTCTAGCGGGAGGCCGAGTTTGTACTTC.